This TCR beta chain was captured by sequencing in a study of blood T cell repertoires in COVID-19. Overall study context: T cells, B-cell-depleted T cells, or PBMCs supplied cDNA or gDNA.

For recovered donors of Cohort 3, there were two negative PCRs, clearance, or symptom resolution. The CDR3 runs to 15 residues. From germline, CDR1 is MNHNY and CDR2 SVGAGI (reference sequence). V lost 5 bases, J lost 1 base, and 12 bases lay in between. This table comes from immunoSEQ multiplex PCR, and its TCRdb copy is limited to in-frame clones, with some not included. The table records 200,000 to 250,000 clones, about 84% of them present only once. This clonotype was sampled from a man aged 55 to 70 who had recovered from COVID-19. Sequenced material: PBMCs or T cells enriched from blood (not recorded which). V is TRBV6-6 and J is TRBJ1-5; D is unresolved. CDR3 bases: TGTGCCAGCAGTAACTTCCCGGGGAGCAATCAGCCCCAGCATTTT. Protein product: CASSNFPGSNQPQHF.